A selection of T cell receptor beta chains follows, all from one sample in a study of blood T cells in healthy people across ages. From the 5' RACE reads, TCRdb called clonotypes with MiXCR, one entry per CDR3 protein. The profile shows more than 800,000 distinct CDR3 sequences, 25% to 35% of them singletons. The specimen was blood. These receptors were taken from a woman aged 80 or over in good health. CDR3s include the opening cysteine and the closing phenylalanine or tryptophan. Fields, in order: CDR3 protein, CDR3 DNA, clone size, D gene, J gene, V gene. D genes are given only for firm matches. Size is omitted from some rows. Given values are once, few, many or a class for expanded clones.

CDR3: CASSEQGRWDEQFF
DNA: TGTGCCAGCAGTGAACAGGGACGGTGGGATGAGCAGTTCTTC
size: -
D: -
J: TRBJ2-1
V: TRBV2

CDR3: CASSLGSVFNEQFF
DNA: TGCGCCAGCAGCTTGGGATCCGTTTTCAATGAGCAGTTCTTC
size: many
D: -
J: TRBJ2-1
V: TRBV5-1

CDR3: CASSRTGSNSPLHF
DNA: TGTGCCAGCAGCCGGACAGGTTCGAATTCACCCCTCCACTTT
size: few
D: TRBD1
J: TRBJ1-6
V: TRBV7-9

CDR3: CASSLEGWNTEAFF
DNA: TGTGCCAGCAGCTTGGAGGGTTGGAACACTGAAGCTTTCTTT
size: few
D: -
J: TRBJ1-1
V: TRBV7-2

CDR3: CASSYSDRSYEQYF
DNA: TGTGCCAGCAGTTACTCCGACCGATCCTACGAGCAGTACTTC
size: many
D: -
J: TRBJ2-7
V: TRBV6-5

CDR3: CASSLLRGKLFF
DNA: TGTGCCAGCAGCCTCTTGAGGGGGAAACTGTTTTTT
size: few
D: -
J: TRBJ1-4
V: TRBV3-1

CDR3: CASSLTNSGANVRTF
DNA: TGTGCCAGCAGCTTAACGAACTCTGGGGCCAACGTCCGGACTTTC
size: few
D: -
J: TRBJ2-6
V: TRBV7-2

CDR3: CAWSVPPRRETQYF
DNA: TGTGCCTGGAGTGTACCTCCCCGGCGGGAGACCCAGTACTTC
size: -
D: -
J: TRBJ2-5
V: TRBV30

CDR3: CASSLAASQELETQYF
DNA: TGCGCCAGCAGCTTGGCCGCTAGTCAAGAGTTGGAGACCCAGTACTTC
size: many
D: -
J: TRBJ2-5
V: TRBV5-1

CDR3: CASSPLVTSGGFNNEQFF
DNA: TGTGCCAGCAGCCCTCTGGTTACTAGCGGGGGTTTCAACAATGAGCAGTTCTTC
size: -
D: TRBD2
J: TRBJ2-1
V: TRBV7-3

CDR3: CASSSLPVGIPSEAFF
DNA: TGTGCCAGCAGCTCCTTACCGGTGGGGATTCCCAGTGAAGCTTTCTTT
size: -
D: -
J: TRBJ1-1
V: TRBV7-9

CDR3: CSASRGAGGYNEQFF
DNA: TGCAGTGCTTCCCGAGGGGCGGGGGGCTACAATGAGCAGTTCTTC
size: many
D: TRBD2
J: TRBJ2-1
V: TRBV20-1

CDR3: CASSYPGRSNEQFF
DNA: TGTGCCAGCAGTTACCCCGGACGGAGCAATGAGCAGTTCTTC
size: many
D: -
J: TRBJ2-1
V: TRBV6-6

CDR3: CANRSIQEFYGYTF
DNA: TGTGCCAACAGGTCGATCCAGGAATTCTATGGCTACACCTTC
size: -
D: -
J: TRBJ1-2
V: TRBV6-2/TRBV6-3

CDR3: CATSDFRNSYGYTF
DNA: TGTGCCACCAGTGATTTCCGAAACAGCTATGGCTACACCTTC
size: -
D: -
J: TRBJ1-2
V: TRBV24-1

CDR3: CSASSVSGGSGYNEQYF
DNA: TGCAGTGCTAGTAGTGTCAGCGGGGGATCGGGTTACAATGAGCAGTACTTC
size: -
D: TRBD2
J: TRBJ2-5
V: TRBV20-1

CDR3: CATSDRDSRNQPQHF
DNA: TGTGCCACCAGTGACAGGGACAGCCGCAATCAGCCCCAGCATTTT
size: few
D: TRBD1
J: TRBJ1-5
V: TRBV24-1

CDR3: CASSWVQGPNEQFF
DNA: TGTGCCAGCAGCTGGGTCCAGGGCCCCAATGAGCAGTTCTTC
size: many
D: -
J: TRBJ2-1
V: TRBV7-6

CDR3: CASRLASSADTQYF
DNA: TGTGCCAGTCGTCTAGCCTCCTCGGCAGATACGCAGTATTTT
size: many
D: -
J: TRBJ2-3
V: TRBV3-1

CDR3: CASSSTSGGDTQYF
DNA: TGTGCCAGCAGCTCAACAAGCGGGGGAGATACGCAGTATTTT
size: many
D: TRBD2
J: TRBJ2-3
V: TRBV7-2

CDR3: CASNTRGVGGETQYF
DNA: TGTGCCAGCAATACAAGGGGCGTCGGGGGAGAGACCCAGTACTTC
size: many
D: -
J: TRBJ2-5
V: TRBV6-2/TRBV6-3

CDR3: CASSKLGQGSQETQYF
DNA: TGTGCCAGCAGCAAACTGGGACAGGGGTCCCAAGAGACCCAGTACTTC
size: many
D: TRBD1
J: TRBJ2-5
V: TRBV7-2

CDR3: CASSVGGLVDTQYF
DNA: TGTGCCAGCAGCGTGGGGGGGTTGGTAGATACGCAGTATTTT
size: many
D: TRBD2
J: TRBJ2-3
V: TRBV9

CDR3: CASSQVFRNSGNTIYF
DNA: TGCGCCAGCAGCCAAGTATTCCGGAACTCTGGAAACACCATATATTTT
size: -
D: -
J: TRBJ1-3
V: TRBV4-3

CDR3: CAWSARIGPQHF
DNA: TGTGCCTGGAGCGCCAGAATTGGGCCCCAGCATTTT
size: -
D: -
J: TRBJ1-5
V: TRBV30

CDR3: CSARFREGGETQYF
DNA: TGCAGTGCTAGGTTCAGGGAGGGAGGAGAGACCCAGTACTTC
size: many
D: TRBD2
J: TRBJ2-5
V: TRBV20-1

CDR3: CSAGGAHTDTQYF
DNA: TGCAGTGCCGGGGGGGCACACACAGATACGCAGTATTTT
size: many
D: TRBD2
J: TRBJ2-3
V: TRBV20-1

CDR3: CSASTAYSGINTGELFF
DNA: TGCAGTGCTAGTACGGCGTACAGTGGGATTAACACCGGGGAGCTGTTTTTT
size: many
D: -
J: TRBJ2-2
V: TRBV20-1

CDR3: CASSAGGLSYEQYF
DNA: TGTGCCAGCAGCGCGGGGGGCCTTTCCTACGAGCAGTACTTC
size: few
D: TRBD2
J: TRBJ2-7
V: TRBV6-1

CDR3: CASTQAGVPYNEQFF
DNA: TGTGCCAGCACCCAAGCGGGAGTTCCCTACAATGAGCAGTTCTTC
size: -
D: TRBD2
J: TRBJ2-1
V: TRBV5-6

CDR3: CASSHPGQVTDTQYF
DNA: TGTGCCAGCAGTCACCCGGGACAAGTCACAGATACGCAGTATTTT
size: many
D: -
J: TRBJ2-3
V: TRBV12-3/TRBV12-4

CDR3: CSARDLVSDTQYF
DNA: TGCAGTGCTAGAGACCTAGTGTCAGATACGCAGTATTTT
size: -
D: -
J: TRBJ2-3
V: TRBV20-1

CDR3: CASSTYGAYEQYF
DNA: TGCGCCAGCAGCACATACGGAGCCTACGAGCAGTACTTC
size: -
D: -
J: TRBJ2-7
V: TRBV5-1

CDR3: CAISESMLEAFF
DNA: TGTGCCATCAGTGAGTCGATGTTGGAAGCTTTCTTT
size: many
D: -
J: TRBJ1-1
V: TRBV10-3

CDR3: CASSGTGSMNEQFF
DNA: TGTGCCAGCAGTGGTACAGGGAGTATGAATGAGCAGTTCTTC
size: many
D: -
J: TRBJ2-1
V: TRBV25-1

CDR3: CASRDREGGSPPHF
DNA: TGTGCCAGCCGTGACAGGGAGGGTGGTTCACCCCCCCACTTT
size: few
D: TRBD1
J: TRBJ1-6
V: TRBV18

CDR3: CASSLEGQGMNTEAFF
DNA: TGTGCCAGCAGTTTAGAGGGACAGGGAATGAACACTGAAGCTTTCTTT
size: -
D: TRBD1
J: TRBJ1-1
V: TRBV28

CDR3: CASSQNLDQPQHF
DNA: TGCGCCAGCAGCCAAAACTTGGATCAGCCCCAGCATTTT
size: -
D: -
J: TRBJ1-5
V: TRBV4-3

CDR3: CASSLRTRGKADAEYF
DNA: TGTGCCAGCAGTCTCAGGACTAGAGGAAAAGCAGATGCGGAGTATTTT
size: -
D: TRBD2
J: TRBJ2-3
V: TRBV12-3/TRBV12-4

CDR3: CASSLSTAMNTEAFF
DNA: TGTGCCAGCAGTTTATCCACGGCCATGAACACTGAAGCTTTCTTT
size: -
D: -
J: TRBJ1-1
V: TRBV27

CDR3: CASSLNSGVNSPLHF
DNA: TGTGCCAGCAGCTTGAACAGTGGCGTTAATTCACCCCTCCACTTT
size: -
D: -
J: TRBJ1-6
V: TRBV5-6

CDR3: CSATRTGRGETQYF
DNA: TGCAGTGCTACAAGGACAGGGCGCGGAGAGACCCAGTACTTC
size: few
D: TRBD1
J: TRBJ2-5
V: TRBV20-1

CDR3: CASNLVRANTGELFF
DNA: TGTGCCAGCAACTTGGTCAGAGCGAACACCGGGGAGCTGTTTTTT
size: -
D: -
J: TRBJ2-2
V: TRBV5-5

CDR3: CASSPGGQGTYNEQFF
DNA: TGTGCCAGCTCACCAGGAGGACAGGGTACTTACAATGAGCAGTTCTTC
size: many
D: TRBD1
J: TRBJ2-1
V: TRBV18

CDR3: CASSRQGGKQPQHF
DNA: TGTGCCAGCAGCAGACAGGGCGGGAAGCAGCCCCAGCATTTT
size: many
D: TRBD1
J: TRBJ1-5
V: TRBV6-2/TRBV6-3

CDR3: CSARENTGFGYTF
DNA: TGCAGTGCTAGAGAGAACACAGGGTTTGGCTACACCTTC
size: -
D: -
J: TRBJ1-2
V: TRBV20-1

CDR3: CASSLARETEAFF
DNA: TGTGCCAGCAGCTTAGCTCGGGAAACTGAAGCTTTCTTT
size: once
D: -
J: TRBJ1-1
V: TRBV7-2

CDR3: CSARDPGQGDGETQYF
DNA: TGCAGTGCTAGAGATCCGGGACAGGGAGACGGAGAGACCCAGTACTTC
size: many
D: TRBD1
J: TRBJ2-5
V: TRBV20-1

CDR3: CSARYPRGTGEGSNQPQHF
DNA: TGCAGTGCCCGTTACCCCCGCGGGACAGGGGAAGGGAGCAATCAGCCCCAGCATTTT
size: few
D: TRBD1
J: TRBJ1-5
V: TRBV20-1

CDR3: CASSAQTGKETQYF
DNA: TGTGCCAGCAGCGCACAGACCGGGAAAGAGACCCAGTACTTC
size: -
D: -
J: TRBJ2-5
V: TRBV11-2

CDR3: CASSGSGTSGKETQYF
DNA: TGCGCCAGCAGCGGCTCCGGGACTAGCGGAAAAGAGACCCAGTACTTC
size: -
D: TRBD2
J: TRBJ2-5
V: TRBV5-1

CDR3: CASSQGQGHHTDTQYF
DNA: TGCGCCAGCAGCCAAGGACAGGGGCACCACACAGATACGCAGTATTTT
size: many
D: TRBD1
J: TRBJ2-3
V: TRBV4-3

CDR3: CASSPAGRKDEQFF
DNA: TGTGCCAGCAGCCCCGCGGGCCGCAAGGATGAGCAGTTCTTC
size: many
D: -
J: TRBJ2-1
V: TRBV11-3

CDR3: CASSPRDFGTQYF
DNA: TGTGCCAGCAGTCCTAGGGACTTTGGGACCCAGTACTTC
size: many
D: -
J: TRBJ2-5
V: TRBV27

CDR3: CSARDRTATGFGNEQFF
DNA: TGCAGTGCTAGAGATCGAACGGCGACAGGGTTCGGGAATGAGCAGTTCTTC
size: many
D: TRBD1
J: TRBJ2-1
V: TRBV20-1